A single sample gave rise to the 14 T cell receptor beta chains below, sequenced in a study of shared T cell receptors in the human thymus. The protocol was immunoSEQ multiplex PCR, while the TCRdb copy is restricted to in-frame clones and leaves out a portion. The table records more than 550,000 clones, 80% to 90% of them present only once. The same data also went into a second study, on human thymus T cells.

Sample: thymocytes. These receptors were taken from a girl under three years old with a congenital heart defect.

This sequence joins TRBV4-3 and TRBJ2-1; tentatively, D is TRBD2 (5 bases). The germline V and J ends were trimmed by 0 bases and 0 bases, with 18 bases remaining between them. Germline V gene data show CDR1 as LGHNA and CDR2 as YSLEER. This CDR3 is built from 19 residues. Here the CDR3 DNA reads TGCGCCAGCAGCCAAGATTCCCAAATGTGGAGGAGCTCCTACAATGAGCAGTTCTTC. It is translated as CASSQDSQMWRSSYNEQFF.

V is TRBV27 and J is TRBJ1-4; tentatively, D is TRBD1 (6 bases). V lost 5 bases and J 7 bases, leaving 14 bases between the germline ends. This CDR3 is built from 14 residues. CDR1 is MNHEY and CDR2 is SMNVEV in the germline V gene (reference sequence). The CDR3 reads CASSRQEQGEKLFF. Here the CDR3 DNA reads TGTGCCAGCAGTAGACAGGAACAGGGTGAAAAACTGTTTTTT.

The chain recombines TRBV5-6 with TRBJ2-4; D is possibly TRBD2 (7 bases). The V and J ends lost 4 bases and 0 bases respectively, with 23 bases between them. CDR3 size: 19 residues. Germline V gene data show CDR1 as SGHDT and CDR2 as YYEEEE. CDR3 protein: CASSNSEGGADLAKNIQYF. The CDR3 DNA sequence: TGTGCCAGCAGCAACTCGGAGGGGGGGGCGGACCTAGCCAAAAACATTCAGTACTTC.

The chain couples TRBV28 to TRBJ2-7; TRBD1 aligns across 10 bases. The CDR3 spans 19 residues. CDR1 is MDHEN and CDR2 is SYDVKM in the germline V gene. V trimming: 6 bases; J trimming: 4 bases; junction bases outside the gene matches: 21. The CDR3 DNA is TGTGCCAGCAGAAGCTCGACTCTAGTGGGGGACAGGGGATTATACGAGCAGTACTTC. It codes for CASRSSTLVGDRGLYEQYF.

The V call is TRBV5-1, the J call TRBJ1-3, with 11 bases matching TRBD1. CDR3 length: 18 residues. Germline V gene lookup returns CDR1 SGHRS and CDR2 YFSETQ. Losses at the gene ends were 2 bases for V and 7 bases for J; bases not matched to a gene: 14. The CDR3 coding sequence is TGCGCCAGCAGCTTCCAGTCCCCAGGACAGGGGGCAAAGAACACCATATATTTT. Translating gives CASSFQSPGQGAKNTIYF.

The chain links TRBV7-8 to TRBJ1-4; 8 bases agree with TRBD1. Germline CDR1 and CDR2: SGHVS and FQNEAQ. The ends lost 2 bases at V and 8 bases at J; junction bases unmatched: 4. The CDR3 runs to 14 residues. The CDR3 is CASSLLDREEKLFF. CDR3 nucleotide sequence: TGTGCCAGCAGCTTATTGGACAGGGAAGAAAAACTGTTTTTT. Variable domain in full (rest from reference TRBV7-8 and TRBJ1-4): GAGVSQSPRYKVAKRGQDVALRCDPISGHVSLFWYQQALGQGPEFLTYFQNEAQLDKSGLPSDRFFAERPEGSVSTLKIQRTQQEDSAVYLCASSLLDREEKLFFGSGTQLSVL.

The V gene is TRBV13, the J gene TRBJ1-2; maybe TRBD1 (5 bases). Germline lookup yields CDR1 PRHDT and CDR2 FYEKMQ (reference sequence). This CDR3 has 16 amino acids. V lost 8 bases and J 5 bases, leaving 24 bases between the germline ends. The CDR3 sequence is CASDPGPQGGKYGYTF. Written as DNA, the CDR3 is TGTGCCAGCGATCCCGGGCCCCAGGGAGGGAAGTATGGCTACACCTTC.

CDR3 sequence: CASSRGAGRYEQYF. The CDR3 coding sequence is TGTGCCAGTAGTCGGGGGGCAGGCCGCTACGAGCAGTACTTC. The chain couples TRBV19 to TRBJ2-7; a possible D gene is TRBD2 (7 bases). The CDR3 length is 14 residues. The ends were cut back, 5 bases at V and 3 bases at J, with 14 bases in the middle. Per germline, CDR1 LNHDA and CDR2 SQIVND (reference sequence).

CDR3 residues: CASSRRDTAYNTGELFF. DNA for the CDR3: TGTGCCAGCAGTCGCAGAGACACTGCTTATAACACCGGGGAGCTGTTTTTT. The V and J genes are TRBV28 and TRBJ2-2; D gene ambiguous. Trimming took off 5 bases at V and 2 bases at J, with 18 bases between the two ends. Germline CDR1 reads MDHEN; CDR2 reads SYDVKM. The CDR3 covers 17 residues. The full variable domain, completed using reference TRBV28 and TRBJ2-2, is DVKVTQSSRYLVKRTGEKVFLECVQDMDHENMFWYRQDPGLGLRLIYFSYDVKMKEKGDIPEGYSVSREKKERFSLILESASTNQTSMYLCASSRRDTAYNTGELFFGEGSRLTVL.

This clone was detected only once. This chain connects TRBV28 to TRBJ1-2; D is uncertain. Germline loops: CDR1 MDHEN, CDR2 SYDVKM. The CDR3 covers 16 residues. The CDR3 sequence is CVTAVGVRALNYGYTF. As DNA, the CDR3 is TGTGTCACAGCAGTGGGCGTCAGAGCCTTGAACTATGGCTACACCTTC.

The chain is built from TRBV15 and TRBJ1-2; weak D call: TRBD1 (6 bases). The germline V gene encodes CDR1 LNHNV and CDR2 YYDKDF (reference sequence). Between the trimmed V and J ends, which lost 1 base and 8 bases, there was a span of 17 bases. CDR3 length: 15 residues. The CDR3 spells CATSRVREGDDGYTF. The CDR3 nucleotides are TGTGCCACCAGCAGAGTCCGCGAGGGGGATGACGGCTACACCTTC.

The genes are TRBV6-6 and TRBJ2-5; TRBD1 aligns across 7 bases. Germline V gene lookup returns CDR1 MNHNY and CDR2 SVGAGI (reference sequence). V lost 7 bases, J lost 3 bases, and 8 bases stayed unmatched. CDR3 length: 14 amino acids. DNA for the CDR3: TGTGCCAGCAACTACCCCGGGACAGAAGAGACCCAGTACTTC. It yields the protein CASNYPGTEETQYF.

The chain employs TRBV7-2 and TRBJ1-1; TRBD1 agrees at 8 bases. Germline CDR1 and CDR2: SGHTA and FQGNSA. Trimming at V came to 1 base and at J to 5 bases, leaving 9 bases not matched to a gene. CDR3 length: 16 residues. The CDR3 protein is CASSLVPGGVGTEAFF. In DNA form, the CDR3 reads TGTGCCAGCAGCTTAGTACCAGGGGGCGTGGGGACTGAAGCTTTCTTT.

V and J are TRBV19 and TRBJ2-7, with 11 bases aligning to TRBD1. The CDR3 is 16 amino acids. Germline V gene data show CDR1 as LNHDA and CDR2 as SQIVND (reference sequence). With 5 bases clipped from V and 1 base from J, the junction kept 7 bases outside the gene matches. The CDR3 DNA sequence: TGTGCCAGTAGTGTTTCCGGGACAGGGGGTTCCTACGAGCAGTACTTC. Translating it yields CASSVSGTGGSYEQYF.